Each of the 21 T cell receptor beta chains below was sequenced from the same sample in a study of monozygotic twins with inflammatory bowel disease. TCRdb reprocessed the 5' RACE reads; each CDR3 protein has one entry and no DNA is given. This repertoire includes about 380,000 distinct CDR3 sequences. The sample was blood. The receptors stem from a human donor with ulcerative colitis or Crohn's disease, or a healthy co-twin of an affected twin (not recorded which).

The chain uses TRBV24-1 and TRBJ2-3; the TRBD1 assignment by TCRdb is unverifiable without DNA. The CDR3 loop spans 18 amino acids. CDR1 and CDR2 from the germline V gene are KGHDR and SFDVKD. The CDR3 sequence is CATSDPIGGQGGTDTQYF.

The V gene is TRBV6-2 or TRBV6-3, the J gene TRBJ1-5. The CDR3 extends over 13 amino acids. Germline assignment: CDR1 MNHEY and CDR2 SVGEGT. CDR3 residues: CASSYSGYQPQHF.

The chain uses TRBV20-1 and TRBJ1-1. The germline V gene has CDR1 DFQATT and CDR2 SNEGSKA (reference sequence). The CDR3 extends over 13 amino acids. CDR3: CSAKSQLDTEAFF.

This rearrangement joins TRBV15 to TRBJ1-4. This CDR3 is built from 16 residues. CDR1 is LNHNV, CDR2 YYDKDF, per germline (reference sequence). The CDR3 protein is CATSTLPTGIGEKLFF.

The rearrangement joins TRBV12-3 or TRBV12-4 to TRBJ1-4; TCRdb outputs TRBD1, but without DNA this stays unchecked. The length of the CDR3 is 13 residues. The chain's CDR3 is CASQGQLNEKLFF.

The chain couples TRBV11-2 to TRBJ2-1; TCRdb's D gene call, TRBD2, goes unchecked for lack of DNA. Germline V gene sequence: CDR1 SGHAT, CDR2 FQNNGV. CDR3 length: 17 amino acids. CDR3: CASSPSPFQGEGNEQFF.

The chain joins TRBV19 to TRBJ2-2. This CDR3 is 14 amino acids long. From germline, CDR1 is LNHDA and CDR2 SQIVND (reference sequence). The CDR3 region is CASKEQSDTGELFF. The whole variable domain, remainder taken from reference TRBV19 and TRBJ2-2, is DGGITQSPKYLFRKEGQNVTLSCEQNLNHDAMYWYRQDPGQGLRLIYYSQIVNDFQKGDIAEGYSVSREKKESFPLTVTSAQKNPTAFYLCASKEQSDTGELFFGEGSRLTVL.

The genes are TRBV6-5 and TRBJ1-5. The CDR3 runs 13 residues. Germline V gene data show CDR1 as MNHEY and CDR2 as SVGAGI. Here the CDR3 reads CASSYSNNQPQHF.

This chain's CDR3 is CASSLASGGTNTGELFF. This sequence joins TRBV5-1 and TRBJ2-2; TCRdb's D call, TRBD2, is unchecked because there is no DNA. Germline V lookup: CDR1 SGHRS, CDR2 YFSETQ. This CDR3 is 17 amino acids long.

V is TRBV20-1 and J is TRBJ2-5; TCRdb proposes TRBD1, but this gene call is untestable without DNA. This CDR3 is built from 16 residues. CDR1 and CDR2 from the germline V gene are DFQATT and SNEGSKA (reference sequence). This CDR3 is CSARDRRGGDSETQYF.

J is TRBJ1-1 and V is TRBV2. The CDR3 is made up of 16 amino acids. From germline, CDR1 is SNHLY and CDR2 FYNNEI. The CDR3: CASIVRVSYGSLKAFF.

CDR3 in amino acids: CASSLGGESGANVLTF. V is TRBV7-2 and J is TRBJ2-6; checking the TCRdb D call of TRBD1 is not possible without DNA. Germline CDR1 is SGHTA and CDR2 is FQGNSA. The CDR3 length is 16 residues.

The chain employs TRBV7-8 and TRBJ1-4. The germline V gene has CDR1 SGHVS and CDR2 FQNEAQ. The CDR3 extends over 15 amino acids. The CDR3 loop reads CASSLARSTNEKLFF.

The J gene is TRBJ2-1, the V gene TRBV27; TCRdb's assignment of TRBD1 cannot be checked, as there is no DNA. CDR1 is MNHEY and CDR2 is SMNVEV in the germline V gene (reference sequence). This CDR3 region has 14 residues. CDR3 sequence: CASSPRRGANEQFF.

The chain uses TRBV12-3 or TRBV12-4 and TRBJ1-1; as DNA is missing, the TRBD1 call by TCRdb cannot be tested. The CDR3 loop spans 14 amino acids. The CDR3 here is CASSLAGANTEAFF.

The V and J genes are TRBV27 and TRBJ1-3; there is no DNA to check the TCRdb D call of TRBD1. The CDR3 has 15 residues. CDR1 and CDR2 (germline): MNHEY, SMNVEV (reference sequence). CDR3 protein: CASSSQGAPGNTIYF.

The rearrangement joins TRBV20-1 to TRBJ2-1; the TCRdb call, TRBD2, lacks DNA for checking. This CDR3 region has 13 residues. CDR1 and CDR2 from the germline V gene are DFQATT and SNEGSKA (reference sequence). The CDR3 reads CSASPGGINEQFF.

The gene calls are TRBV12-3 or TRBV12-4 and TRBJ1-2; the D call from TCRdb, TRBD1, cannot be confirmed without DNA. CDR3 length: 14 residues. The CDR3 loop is CASNRQGLPYGYTF.

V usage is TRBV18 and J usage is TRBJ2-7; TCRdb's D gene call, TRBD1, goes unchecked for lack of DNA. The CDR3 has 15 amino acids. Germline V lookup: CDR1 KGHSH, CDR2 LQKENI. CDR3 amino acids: CASSLIGTGVYEQYF.

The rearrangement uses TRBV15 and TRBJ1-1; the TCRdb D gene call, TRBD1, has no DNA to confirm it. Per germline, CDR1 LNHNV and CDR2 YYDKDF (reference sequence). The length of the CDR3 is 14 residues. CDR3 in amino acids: CATSSRQGVVLAFF.

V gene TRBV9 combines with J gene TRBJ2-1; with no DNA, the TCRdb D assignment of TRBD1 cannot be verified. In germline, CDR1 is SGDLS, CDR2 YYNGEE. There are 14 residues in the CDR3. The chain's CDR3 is CASSVAGTGDEQFF.